The 10 T cell receptor beta chains given below trace back to one sample, sequenced in a study of blood T cell repertoires in COVID-19. The table came from immunoSEQ multiplex PCR; TCRdb's copy has only in-frame clones and leaves some out. The sample lists about 54,000 clones; 80% to 90% were seen once. Input material: peripheral blood. These receptors originate from a woman aged 55-70 years with acute or convalescent COVID-19.

The CDR3 bases are TGCGCCAGCAGCAAGGGACTAGCGGGAGGGGGTGGCGAGACCCAGTACTTC. Encoded protein: CASSKGLAGGGGETQYF. V gene TRBV5-1 combines with J gene TRBJ2-5; TRBD2 aligns across 16 bases. The CDR3 contains 17 residues. Germline values: CDR1 SGHRS, CDR2 YFSETQ. Unmatched junction bases numbered 8, after V lost 4 bases and J lost 5 bases.

The genes are TRBV11-3 and TRBJ2-2; 7 nucleotides line up with TRBD1. The V gene end was trimmed by 5 bases and the J gene end by 0 bases; junction bases not matched to a gene: 3. Germline loops: CDR1 SGHNT, CDR2 YENEEA. The CDR3 spans 15 residues. The CDR3 protein is CASSRGTANTGELFF. CDR3 DNA: TGTGCCAGCAGCCGAGGGACAGCGAACACCGGGGAGCTGTTTTTT.

The gene calls are TRBV3-1 (or the pseudogene TRBV3-2) and TRBJ2-3; TRBD2 matches 8 bases. The CDR3 is 17 amino acids. Trimming took 2 bases from V and 1 from J; bases not matched to a gene: 8. Germline loops: CDR1 LGHDT, CDR2 YNNKEL (reference sequence). The CDR3 bases are TGTGCCAGCAGCCAATTCGGGGGGGGCGCAGGCACAGATACGCAGTATTTT. This codes for CASSQFGGGAGTDTQYF.

This rearrangement joins TRBV19 to TRBJ1-2; 11 positions match TRBD1. CDR1 and CDR2 from the germline V gene are LNHDA and SQIVND (reference sequence). This CDR3 spans 16 amino acids. The ends lost 3 bases at V and 4 bases at J; junction bases unmatched: 7. CDR3 DNA sequence: TGTGCCAGTAGTATTTCCGGGACAGGGGGTAGCTATGGCTACACCTTC. Translation gives CASSISGTGGSYGYTF. Looking up the rest from reference TRBV19 and TRBJ1-2 gives the full variable domain: DGGITQSPKYLFRKEGQNVTLSCEQNLNHDAMYWYRQDPGQGLRLIYYSQIVNDFQKGDIAEGYSVSREKKESFPLTVTSAQKNPTAFYLCASSISGTGGSYGYTFGSGTRLTVV.

J is TRBJ1-1 and V is TRBV6-2 or TRBV6-3; 7 nucleotides align to TRBD1. V lost 2 bases and J lost 10; bases outside the gene matches: 10. The CDR3 consists of 14 residues. CDR1 and CDR2 from the germline V gene are MNHEY and SVGEGT. The CDR3 DNA sequence: TGTGCCAGCAGTTACGGGACAGTTAAGGTGGGAGCTTTCTTT. This sequence encodes CASSYGTVKVGAFF.

V gene TRBV5-4 combines with J gene TRBJ1-4; 8 bases map to TRBD1. Germline V CDR1 and CDR2: SGHNT, YYREEE (reference sequence). This CDR3 is 18 amino acids long. The V and J ends lost 2 bases and 0 bases, in that order; junction bases with no gene match: 9. CDR3 sequence: CASSFRTGRFATNEKLFF. The CDR3 DNA reads as TGTGCCAGCAGCTTTAGGACAGGGAGGTTCGCAACTAATGAAAAACTGTTTTTT.

This rearrangement joins TRBV11-1 to TRBJ1-4, with 7 bases that match TRBD1. This CDR3 region has 15 residues. With V trimmed by 5 bases and J by 3 bases, 6 bases remained unmatched. Per the germline V gene, CDR1 is SGHAT and CDR2 is FQDESV (reference sequence). CDR3 sequence reads: CASSPRGKPNEKLFF. CDR3 coding DNA: TGTGCCAGCAGCCCCAGGGGGAAGCCTAATGAAAAACTGTTTTTT.

The V and J genes are TRBV7-7 and TRBJ2-5; TRBD2 agrees at 7 bases. Germline V gene lookup returns CDR1 SSHAT and CDR2 FNYEAQ (reference sequence). V lost 1 base and J lost 2; bases outside the gene matches: 4. The CDR3 is 15 amino acids. This CDR3 is CASSLGAGIQETQYF. In DNA, the CDR3 is TGTGCCAGCAGCTTAGGAGCGGGGATTCAAGAGACCCAGTACTTC.

The chain carries TRBV3-1 (or the pseudogene TRBV3-2) and TRBJ1-6; 10 bases agree with TRBD1. The CDR3 runs to 17 residues. Trimming at V came to 2 bases and at J to 9 bases, leaving 10 bases not matched to a gene. Germline assignment: CDR1 LGHDT and CDR2 YNNKEL (reference sequence). The CDR3 region is CASSQSGQGTLGSPLHF. For the CDR3, the DNA is TGTGCCAGCAGCCAATCGGGACAGGGGACCTTGGGTTCACCCCTCCACTTT.

The genes are TRBV19 and TRBJ2-1; the match to TRBD1 covers 7 bases. Germline assignment: CDR1 LNHDA and CDR2 SQIVND (reference sequence). CDR3 length equals 13 residues. Trimming cost V 2 bases and J 11 bases; bases outside gene matches: 6. The DNA of the CDR3 is TGTGCCAGTAGTATAATCGGGACAGATCAGCAGTTCTTC. Translating gives CASSIIGTDQQFF.